This T cell receptor (beta chain) was retrieved from a study of blood T cell repertoires in COVID-19. Generated by immunoSEQ multiplex PCR, the TCRdb table keeps only in-frame clones and is missing some. The data hold approximately 300,000 clones, with roughly 84% observed a single time. This clone came up once. The TCR originated in a human donor with COVID-19, enrolled during active disease. The donor label of this sample is uncertain. Sequencing used peripheral blood.

Here the CDR3 reads CASSSPGYTEAFF. CDR3 DNA: TGTGCCAGCAGCTCCCCGGGGTACACTGAAGCTTTCTTT. This chain uses TRBV7-2 with TRBJ1-1; D not certain. V was cut by 4 bases and J by 3 bases, with 9 bases left in between. This CDR3 has 13 amino acids. Germline V gene lookup returns CDR1 SGHTA and CDR2 FQGNSA.